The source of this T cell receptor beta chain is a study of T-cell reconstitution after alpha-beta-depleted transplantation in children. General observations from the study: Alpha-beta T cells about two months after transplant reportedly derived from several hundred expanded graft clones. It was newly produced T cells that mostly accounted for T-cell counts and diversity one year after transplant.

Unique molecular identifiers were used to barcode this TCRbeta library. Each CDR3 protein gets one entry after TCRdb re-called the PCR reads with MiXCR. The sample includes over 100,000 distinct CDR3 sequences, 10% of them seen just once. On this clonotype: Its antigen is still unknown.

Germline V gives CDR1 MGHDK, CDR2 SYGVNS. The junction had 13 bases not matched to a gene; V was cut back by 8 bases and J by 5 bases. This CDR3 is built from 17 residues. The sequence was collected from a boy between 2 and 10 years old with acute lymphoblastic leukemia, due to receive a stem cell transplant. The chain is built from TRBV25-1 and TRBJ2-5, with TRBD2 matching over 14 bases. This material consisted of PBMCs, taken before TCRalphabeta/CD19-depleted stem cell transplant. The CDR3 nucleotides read TGTGCCAGCCGAACTCCCGGGACTAGCGGGAGTCAGGAGACCCAGTACTTC. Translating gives CASRTPGTSGSQETQYF.